A few counts support the clone carrying this TCR beta chain. This sample was taken from a study of cytomegalovirus exposure and HLA in healthy donors. Overall study: The roughly 700 first-cohort repertoires shared a platform with the approximately 110 validation repertoires, as reported in a later analysis.

Profiled with immunoSEQ multiplex PCR; TCRdb holds only in-frame clones, not every one. The data show 150,000 to 250,000 clones, roughly three quarters seen once. Germline V gene lookup returns CDR1 SGHRS and CDR2 YFSETQ. With V trimmed by 4 bases and J by 1 base, 7 bases remained unmatched. CDR3 length: 15 amino acids. The clonotype comes from a woman in her 30s in good health and CMV-seronegative. The V gene is TRBV5-1, the J gene TRBJ1-1; 7 positions agree with TRBD1. The material sequenced was PBMCs. The CDR3 loop is CASSPSWDRNTEAFF. CDR3 coding DNA: TGCGCCAGCAGCCCCTCCTGGGACAGGAACACTGAAGCTTTCTTT.